This entry lists 11 T cell receptor beta chains sequenced from one sample in a study of vaccination effects on CD4 cells after COVID-19. The table came from immunoSEQ multiplex PCR; TCRdb's copy has only in-frame clones and leaves some out. The table has roughly 25,000 clones, about 74% seen once. Before any sequencing was done, the ViraFEST assay used viral peptide pools to expand antigen-specific CD4+ T cells. CD4+ T cell isolation took place after 10 days of culture. People in the vaccine group had not been infected with SARS-CoV-2 before, and their nucleocapsid antibodies were negative. Their antigens are not known. The sample in question was CD4+ T cells from PBMCs cultured with SARS-CoV-2 spike peptides, obtained before COVID-19 vaccination. The source of these receptors is a human donor who received a COVID-19 vaccine.

The sample holds a few counts of this clone. This chain connects TRBV5-1 to TRBJ2-7; tentatively, D is TRBD1 (5 bases). The V gene lost 4 bases and the J gene lost 0 bases, with 17 bases spanning the gap. Germline V gene data show CDR1 as SGHRS and CDR2 as YFSETQ. The CDR3 loop spans 16 amino acids. CDR3 in amino acids: CASSPRTREGSYEQYF. The CDR3 DNA follows: TGCGCCAGCAGCCCCAGAACCAGGGAAGGCTCCTACGAGCAGTACTTC.

The rearrangement links TRBV5-1 to TRBJ2-6; 10 positions match TRBD2. This CDR3 spans 18 amino acids. V was pared by 5 bases and J by 0 bases, with 8 bases of the junction left unmatched. Germline assignment: CDR1 SGHRS and CDR2 YFSETQ. The CDR3 sequence: CASRLRLAGSSGANVLTF. DNA for the CDR3: TGCGCCAGCAGACTCAGACTAGCGGGTAGCTCTGGGGCCAACGTCCTGACTTTC.

V is TRBV27 and J is TRBJ1-2, with D uncertain. Between the trimmed V and J ends, which lost 7 bases and 3 bases, there was a span of 12 bases. This CDR3 comprises 13 residues. Germline V gives CDR1 MNHEY, CDR2 SMNVEV (reference sequence). CDR3 sequence reads: CASTSGPDYGYTF. CDR3 sequence (DNA): TGTGCCAGCACTAGTGGGCCCGACTATGGCTACACCTTC.

The chain uses TRBV4-1 and TRBJ1-1, with D possibly being TRBD1 (5 bases). Between the trimmed V and J ends, which lost 2 bases and 5 bases, there was a span of 12 bases. Germline V gives CDR1 MGHRA, CDR2 YSYEKL. The CDR3 length is 14 residues. The CDR3 region is CASSQPGRRTEAFF. The CDR3, as DNA: TGCGCCAGCAGCCAACCGGGACGGAGAACTGAAGCTTTCTTT.

Within the sample, this clone is medium-sized. The chain has TRBV27 and TRBJ1-5; D may be TRBD1 (5 bases). The germline CDR1 and CDR2 sequences are MNHEY and SMNVEV (reference sequence). The V end lost 6 bases, the J end lost 6 bases, and 21 bases lay between the germline ends. The CDR3 extends over 16 amino acids. CDR3 coding DNA: TGTGCCAGCAGGTCCGACAGTGAAGGTTTTCGTCAGCCCCAGCATTTT. It encodes CASRSDSEGFRQPQHF.

This rearrangement joins TRBV5-6 to TRBJ2-1; 7 nucleotides align to TRBD1. The CDR3 runs to 16 residues. V trimming: 0 bases; J trimming: 9 bases; junction bases outside the gene matches: 12. Germline CDR1 is SGHDT and CDR2 is YYEEEE. CDR3 bases: TGTGCCAGCAGCTTGGAAATATATTACCGGGACAGTGAGCAGTTCTTC. Protein: CASSLEIYYRDSEQFF.

The rearrangement uses TRBV10-1 and TRBJ2-3; 8 positions agree with TRBD1. CDR3 length: 14 amino acids. J lost 2 bases, V lost 5 bases, and 3 bases had no gene match. The V gene's germline CDR1 is WNHNN and CDR2 SYGVQD (reference sequence). The CDR3 DNA is TGCGCCAGCAGTCAGGACAGGGTCACAGATACGCAGTATTTT. This gives the protein CASSQDRVTDTQYF.

In nucleotides, the CDR3 is TGTGCCAGCAACGGAGTAGCGGGATCCGGGGAGCTGTTTTTT. This translates into CASNGVAGSGELFF. The rearrangement links TRBV6-5 to TRBJ2-2, with TRBD2 identical over 8 bases. The CDR3 is made up of 14 amino acids. Trimming took 7 bases from V and 6 from J; bases not matched to a gene: 7. Germline-derived CDR1 and CDR2 are MNHEY and SVGAGI.

On this clone: Distinct nucleotide sequences in the sample also encode this CDR3. V gene TRBV2 combines with J gene TRBJ1-2, with no clear D. The V gene lost 4 bases and the J gene lost 2 bases, with 5 bases spanning the gap. The CDR3 loop spans 12 amino acids. Germline loops: CDR1 SNHLY, CDR2 FYNNEI. The CDR3 protein is CASSGQNYGYTF. CDR3 nucleotides: TGTGCCAGCAGTGGACAAAACTATGGCTACACCTTC.

J is TRBJ2-3 and V is TRBV5-1; 10 bases align to TRBD2. This CDR3 spans 15 amino acids. Per germline, CDR1 SGHRS and CDR2 YFSETQ. Trimming at V came to 2 bases and at J to 7 bases, leaving 7 bases not matched to a gene. CDR3 region: CASSFSGGHANTQYF. In nucleotides, the CDR3 is TGCGCCAGCAGCTTTAGCGGGGGGCATGCTAATACGCAGTATTTT.

V is TRBV5-1 and J is TRBJ2-1; 7 positions match TRBD2. J lost 0 bases, V lost 9 bases, and 9 bases had no gene match. Germline V gene data show CDR1 as SGHRS and CDR2 as YFSETQ. This CDR3 has 15 residues. The CDR3 region is CANQRDGSSYNEQFF. CDR3 DNA sequence: TGCGCCAACCAGCGGGACGGAAGCTCCTACAATGAGCAGTTCTTC.